This T cell receptor (beta chain) comes out of a study of T cell changes during pregnancy in multiple sclerosis. Germline V lookup: CDR1 SGHVS, CDR2 FQNEAQ. The CDR3 has 16 residues. The V segment lost 5 bases and the J segment 7 bases; nucleotides outside the gene matches: 11. Assay: immunoSEQ multiplex PCR; the TCRdb copy retains only in-frame clones and omits some. This sample has more than 90,000 clones, with roughly 92% found just once. This sample comprised peripheral blood, obtained in the third trimester of pregnancy. The chain joins TRBV7-8 to TRBJ1-5, with 10 bases lining up with TRBD1. This TCR derives from a female donor with multiple sclerosis, enrolled in a pregnancy study. CDR3 sequence: CASSMNDRGRGQPQHF. The CDR3 DNA sequence: TGTGCCAGCAGCATGAACGACAGGGGGCGAGGGCAGCCCCAGCATTTT.